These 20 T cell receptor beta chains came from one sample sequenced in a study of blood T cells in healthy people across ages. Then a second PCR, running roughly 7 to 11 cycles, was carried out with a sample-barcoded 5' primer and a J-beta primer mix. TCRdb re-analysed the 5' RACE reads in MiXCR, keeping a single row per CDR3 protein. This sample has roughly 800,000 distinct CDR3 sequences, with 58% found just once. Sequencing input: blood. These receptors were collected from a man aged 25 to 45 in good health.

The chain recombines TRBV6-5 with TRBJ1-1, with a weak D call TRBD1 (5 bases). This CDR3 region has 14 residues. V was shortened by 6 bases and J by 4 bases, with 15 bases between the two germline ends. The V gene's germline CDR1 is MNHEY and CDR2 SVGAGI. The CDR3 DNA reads TGTGCCAGCAGACCCAGGGAGGCGAGCACTGAAGCTTTCTTT. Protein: CASRPREASTEAFF.

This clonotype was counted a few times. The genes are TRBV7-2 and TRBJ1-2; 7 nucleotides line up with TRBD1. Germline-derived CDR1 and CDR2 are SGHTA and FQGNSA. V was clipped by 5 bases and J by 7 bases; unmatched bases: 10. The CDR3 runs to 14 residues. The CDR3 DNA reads TGTGCCAGCAGCACATACGGACAGGAGGGTGGCTACACCTTC. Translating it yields CASSTYGQEGGYTF.

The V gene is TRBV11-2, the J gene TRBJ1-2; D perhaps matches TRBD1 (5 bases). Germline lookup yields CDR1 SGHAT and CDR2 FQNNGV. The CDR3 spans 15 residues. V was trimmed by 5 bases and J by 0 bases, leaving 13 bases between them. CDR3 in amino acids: CASSIRDGANYGYTF. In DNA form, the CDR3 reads TGTGCCAGCAGCATCAGGGACGGAGCTAACTATGGCTACACCTTC.

CDR3: CSAKGQWDYEQFF. Here the CDR3 DNA reads TGCAGCGCGAAAGGACAGTGGGACTACGAGCAGTTCTTC. The chain recombines TRBV29-1 with TRBJ2-1; the D gene is possibly TRBD2 (7 bases). The CDR3 length is 13 residues. Germline assignment: CDR1 SQVTM and CDR2 ANQGSEA. V lost 7 bases and J lost 10, with 20 bases in between.

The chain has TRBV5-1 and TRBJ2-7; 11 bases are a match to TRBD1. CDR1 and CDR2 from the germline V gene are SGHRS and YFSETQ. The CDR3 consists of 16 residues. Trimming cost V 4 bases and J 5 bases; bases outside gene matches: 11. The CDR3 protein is CASSSSSGTGGDEQYF. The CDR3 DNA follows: TGCGCCAGCAGCAGTAGCTCCGGGACAGGGGGGGACGAGCAGTACTTC.

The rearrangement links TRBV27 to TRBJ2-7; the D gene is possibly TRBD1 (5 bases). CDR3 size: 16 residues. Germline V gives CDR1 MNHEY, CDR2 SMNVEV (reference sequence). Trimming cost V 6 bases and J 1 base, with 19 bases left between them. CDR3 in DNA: TGTGCCAGCAGCCCTTCTAGGGGTCTGAGGTCCTACGAGCAGTACTTC. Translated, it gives CASSPSRGLRSYEQYF.

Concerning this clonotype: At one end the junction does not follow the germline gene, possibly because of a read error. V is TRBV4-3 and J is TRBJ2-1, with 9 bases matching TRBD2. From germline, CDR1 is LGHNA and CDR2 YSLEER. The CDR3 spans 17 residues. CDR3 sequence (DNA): TGCGCCAGCACCCAAGAATGGGGACTAGCAAGCTACAATGAGCAGTTCTTC. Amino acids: CASTQEWGLASYNEQFF.

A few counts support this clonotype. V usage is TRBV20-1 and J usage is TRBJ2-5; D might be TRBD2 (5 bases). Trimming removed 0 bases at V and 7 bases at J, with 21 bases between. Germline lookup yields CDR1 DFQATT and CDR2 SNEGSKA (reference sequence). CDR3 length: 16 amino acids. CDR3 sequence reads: CSARDSWTPVEVTQYF. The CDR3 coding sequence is TGCAGTGCTAGAGACTCATGGACTCCCGTAGAGGTGACCCAGTACTTC.

The CDR3: CASSQRLEETQYF. CDR3 in DNA: TGTGCCAGCAGCCAACGACTAGAAGAGACCCAGTACTTC. The V call is TRBV14, the J call TRBJ2-4; TRBD2 is a possible D gene (6 bases). The tail of the sequence fits TRBJ2-5 better, so the J call may be wrong. Germline CDR1 reads SGHDN; CDR2 reads FVKESK. The CDR3 extends over 13 amino acids.

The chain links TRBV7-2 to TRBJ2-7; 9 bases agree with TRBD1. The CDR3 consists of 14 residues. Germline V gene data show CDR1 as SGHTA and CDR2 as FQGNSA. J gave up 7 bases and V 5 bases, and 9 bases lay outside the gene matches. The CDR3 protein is CASSRDRAEPEQYF. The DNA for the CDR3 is TGTGCCAGCAGCCGGGACAGGGCCGAACCGGAGCAGTACTTC.

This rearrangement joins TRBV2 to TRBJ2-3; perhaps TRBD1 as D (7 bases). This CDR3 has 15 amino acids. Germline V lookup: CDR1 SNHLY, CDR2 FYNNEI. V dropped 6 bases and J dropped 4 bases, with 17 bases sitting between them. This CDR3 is CASSQGGLQADTQYF. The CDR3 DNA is TGTGCCAGCAGCCAGGGGGGACTCCAGGCAGATACGCAGTATTTT.

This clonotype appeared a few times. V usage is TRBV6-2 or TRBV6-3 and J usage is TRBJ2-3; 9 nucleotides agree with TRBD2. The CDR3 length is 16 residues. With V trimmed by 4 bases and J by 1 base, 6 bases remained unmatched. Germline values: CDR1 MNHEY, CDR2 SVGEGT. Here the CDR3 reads CASSSFLAGRTDTQYF. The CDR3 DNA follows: TGTGCCAGCAGTTCCTTTCTAGCGGGGCGCACAGATACGCAGTATTTT.

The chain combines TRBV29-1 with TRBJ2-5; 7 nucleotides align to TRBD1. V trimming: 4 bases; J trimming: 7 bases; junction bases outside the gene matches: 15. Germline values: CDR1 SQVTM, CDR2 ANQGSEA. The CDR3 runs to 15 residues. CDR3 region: CSVVEPFGQVGTQYF. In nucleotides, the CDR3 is TGCAGCGTTGTGGAACCATTCGGACAGGTCGGGACCCAGTACTTC.

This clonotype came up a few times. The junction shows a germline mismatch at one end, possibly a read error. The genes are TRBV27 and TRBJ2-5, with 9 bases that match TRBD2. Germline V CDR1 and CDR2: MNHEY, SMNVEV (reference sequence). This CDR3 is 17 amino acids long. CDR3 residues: CASSSSGLAKTMWEQYF. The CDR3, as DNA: TGTGCCAGTAGTTCCTCCGGACTAGCGAAAACGATGTGGGAGCAGTACTTC.

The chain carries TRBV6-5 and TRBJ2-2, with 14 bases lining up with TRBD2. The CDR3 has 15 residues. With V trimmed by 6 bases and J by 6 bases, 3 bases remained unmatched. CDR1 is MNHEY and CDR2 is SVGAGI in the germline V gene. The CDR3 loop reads CASSRLAGGSGELFF. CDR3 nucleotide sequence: TGTGCCAGCAGCCGACTAGCGGGGGGGTCCGGGGAGCTGTTTTTT.

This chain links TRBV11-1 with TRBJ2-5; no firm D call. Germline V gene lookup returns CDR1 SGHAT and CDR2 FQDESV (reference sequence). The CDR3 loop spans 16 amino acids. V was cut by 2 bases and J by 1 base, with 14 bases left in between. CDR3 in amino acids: CASSLNPGSGQETQYF. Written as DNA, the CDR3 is TGTGCCAGCAGCTTAAACCCCGGGTCAGGCCAAGAGACCCAGTACTTC.

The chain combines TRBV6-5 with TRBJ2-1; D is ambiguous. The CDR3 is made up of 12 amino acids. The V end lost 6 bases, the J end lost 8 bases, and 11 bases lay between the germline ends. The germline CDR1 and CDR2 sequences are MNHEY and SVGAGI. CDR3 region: CASRTYGDEQFF. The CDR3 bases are TGTGCCAGCAGAACCTACGGAGATGAGCAGTTCTTC.

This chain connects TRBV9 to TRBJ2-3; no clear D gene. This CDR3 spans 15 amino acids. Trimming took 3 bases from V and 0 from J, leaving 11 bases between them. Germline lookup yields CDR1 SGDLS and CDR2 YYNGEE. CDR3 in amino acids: CASSARRASTDTQYF. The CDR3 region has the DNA TGTGCCAGCAGCGCCAGAAGAGCCAGCACAGATACGCAGTATTTT.

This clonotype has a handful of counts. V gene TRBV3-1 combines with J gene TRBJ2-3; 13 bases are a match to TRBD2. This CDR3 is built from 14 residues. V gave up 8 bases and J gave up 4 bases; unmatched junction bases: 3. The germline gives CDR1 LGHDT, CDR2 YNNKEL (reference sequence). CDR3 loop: CASGTSGAADTQYF. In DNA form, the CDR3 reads TGTGCCAGCGGGACTAGCGGGGCAGCAGATACGCAGTATTTT.

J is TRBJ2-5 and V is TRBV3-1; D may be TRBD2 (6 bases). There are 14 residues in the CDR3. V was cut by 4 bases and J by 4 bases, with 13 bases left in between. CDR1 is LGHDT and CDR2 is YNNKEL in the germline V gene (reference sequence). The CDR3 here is CASSRSLGGETQYF. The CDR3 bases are TGTGCCAGCAGCCGAAGTCTGGGGGGAGAGACCCAGTACTTC.